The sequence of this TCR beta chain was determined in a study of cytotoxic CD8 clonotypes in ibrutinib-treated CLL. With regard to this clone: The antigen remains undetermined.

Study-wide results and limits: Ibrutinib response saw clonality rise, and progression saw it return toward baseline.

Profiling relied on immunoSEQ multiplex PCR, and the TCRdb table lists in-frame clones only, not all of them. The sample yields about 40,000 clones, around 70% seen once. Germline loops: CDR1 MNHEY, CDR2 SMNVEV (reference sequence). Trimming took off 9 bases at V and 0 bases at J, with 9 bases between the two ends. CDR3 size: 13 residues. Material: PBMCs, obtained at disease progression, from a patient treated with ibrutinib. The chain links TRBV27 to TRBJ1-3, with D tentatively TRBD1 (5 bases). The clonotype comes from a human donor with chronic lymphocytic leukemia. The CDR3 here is CASRGHSGNTIYF. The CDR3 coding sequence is TGTGCCAGTAGGGGTCACTCTGGAAACACCATATATTTT.